The 24 T cell receptor beta chains reported below all come from one sample, sequenced in a study of T cell responses to AZD1222 COVID-19 vaccine. Only in-frame clones appear in the TCRdb table, and some are missing; sequencing was by immunoSEQ multiplex PCR. The table shows some 160,000 clones, with approximately 88% occurring only once. Sequenced here: peripheral blood, sampled 28 days after the second AZD1222 dose. The receptors stem from an adult who received the AZD1222 COVID-19 vaccine.

The chain carries TRBV29-1 and TRBJ1-2, with D uncertain. V was pared by 6 bases and J by 8 bases, with 16 bases between. Germline V gene data show CDR1 as SQVTM and CDR2 as ANQGSEA. CDR3 length: 12 amino acids. Here the CDR3 reads CSVVGRDGGYTF. In nucleotides, the CDR3 is TGCAGCGTAGTAGGGCGAGATGGGGGCTACACCTTC.

The genes are TRBV3-1 (or the pseudogene TRBV3-2) and TRBJ1-2; no reliable D call. CDR1 and CDR2 from the germline V gene are LGHDT and YNNKEL (reference sequence). The CDR3 has 12 residues. V dropped 7 bases and J dropped 4 bases, with 10 bases sitting between them. The CDR3 nucleotides are TGTGCCAGCAAGGCAGGAGGCTATGGCTACACCTTC. Protein product: CASKAGGYGYTF.

The J gene is TRBJ2-2, the V gene TRBV5-1; D is undetermined. Germline V gene lookup returns CDR1 SGHRS and CDR2 YFSETQ. This CDR3 has 15 residues. Deletions cut 2 bases from V and 0 bases from J, with 8 bases between. CDR3 region: CASSFGSANTGELFF. CDR3 nucleotides: TGCGCCAGCAGCTTTGGTTCCGCGAACACCGGGGAGCTGTTTTTT.

This clone is a singleton in its sample. The chain joins TRBV13 to TRBJ2-3; 7 bases map to TRBD1. There are 19 residues in the CDR3. Germline V lookup: CDR1 PRHDT, CDR2 FYEKMQ (reference sequence). V dropped 0 bases and J dropped 3; count of bases not matched to a gene: 15. The CDR3 coding sequence is TGTGCCAGCAGCTTAGGGGGCCCTCGACAGGGCCGGTTTACAGATACGCAGTATTTT. Its translation: CASSLGGPRQGRFTDTQYF.

The chain's CDR3 is CASSESRVTGISTDTQYF. The CDR3 DNA sequence: TGCGCCAGCAGTGAGTCGAGGGTGACAGGGATAAGCACAGATACGCAGTATTTT. The genes are TRBV10-1 and TRBJ2-3; 7 bases align to TRBD1. The CDR3 is made up of 18 amino acids. The germline gives CDR1 WNHNN, CDR2 SYGVQD (reference sequence). J gave up 0 bases and V 0 bases, and 9 bases lay outside the gene matches.

This chain uses TRBV7-8 with TRBJ1-1; a possible D gene is TRBD1 (5 bases). The CDR3 is 15 amino acids. Trimming shortened V by 3 bases and J by 5 bases, and 16 bases separated the two germline ends. Germline CDR1 and CDR2: SGHVS and FQNEAQ. DNA of the CDR3: TGTGCCAGCAGCTTGGGACGGCAGGGAATAACTGAAGCTTTCTTT. Its translation: CASSLGRQGITEAFF.

The chain combines TRBV7-9 with TRBJ2-7; 9 nucleotides match TRBD2. This CDR3 region has 15 residues. The J segment lost 4 bases and the V segment lost 5 bases, leaving 9 bases of the junction unmatched. In germline, CDR1 is SEHNR, CDR2 FQNEAQ (reference sequence). CDR3 region: CASSAPREGAYEQYF. CDR3 sequence (DNA): TGTGCCAGCAGCGCCCCGCGGGAGGGCGCGTACGAGCAGTACTTC. Filled out from reference TRBV7-9 and TRBJ2-7, the complete variable domain reads DTGVSQNPRHKITKRGQNVTFRCDPISEHNRLYWYRQTLGQGPEFLTYFQNEAQLEKSRLLSDRFSAERPKGSFSTLEIQRTEQGDSAMYLCASSAPREGAYEQYFGPGTRLTVT.

J is TRBJ2-7 and V is TRBV2; TRBD2 aligns across 9 bases. Germline loops: CDR1 SNHLY, CDR2 FYNNEI. The CDR3 runs to 12 residues. The V and J ends lost 8 bases and 5 bases, in that order; junction bases with no gene match: 4. The CDR3 region is CASEAGGDEQYF. The CDR3 nucleotides are TGTGCCAGCGAGGCGGGGGGGGACGAGCAGTACTTC. The complete variable domain, with remaining parts taken from reference TRBV2 and TRBJ2-7, reads EPEVTQTPSHQVTQMGQEVILRCVPISNHLYFYWYRQILGQKVEFLVSFYNNEISEKSEIFDDQFSVERPDGSNFTLKIRSTKLEDSAMYFCASEAGGDEQYFGPGTRLTVT.

The chain combines TRBV5-1 with TRBJ1-4; 8 nucleotides line up with TRBD1. After removal of 0 bases from V and 8 bases from J, the junction contained 9 bases not matched to a gene. The CDR3 totals 16 residues. CDR1 SGHRS and CDR2 YFSETQ come from the germline V gene. In DNA, the CDR3 is TGCGCCAGCAGCTTGGGAGGACAGGGCGCAGGAGAAAAACTGTTTTTT. This translates into CASSLGGQGAGEKLFF.

This clone was detected only a few times. The gene calls are TRBV6-5 and TRBJ2-7, with no clear D. Germline CDR1 MNHEY, CDR2 SVGAGI. V was trimmed by 1 base and J by 4 bases, leaving 8 bases between them. The CDR3 is 13 amino acids. CDR3 loop: CASSYYSGYEQYF. For the CDR3, the DNA is TGTGCCAGCAGTTACTATTCCGGGTACGAGCAGTACTTC.

The rearrangement links TRBV20-1 to TRBJ2-5, with 11 bases aligning to TRBD2. The V gene end was trimmed by 5 bases and the J gene end by 4 bases; junction bases not matched to a gene: 6. This CDR3 has 14 amino acids. Germline CDR1 DFQATT, CDR2 SNEGSKA (reference sequence). The DNA for the CDR3 is TGCAGTGCTCGTGGGACTAGCGGTACAGAGACCCAGTACTTC. Its translation: CSARGTSGTETQYF.

Comment on this clone: One end of the junction is discordant with germline, which a read error may explain. The chain links TRBV10-1 to TRBJ2-7; D is uncertain. The CDR3 contains 13 residues. Per germline, CDR1 WNHNN and CDR2 SYGVQD (reference sequence). CDR3 bases: TGCGCCAGCAGTGAGTCGGGTTCCTTCGAGCAGTACTTC. It yields the protein CASSESGSFEQYF.

The genes are TRBV5-6 and TRBJ1-5, with D perhaps TRBD1 (5 bases). This CDR3 spans 14 amino acids. Germline CDR1 is SGHDT and CDR2 is YYEEEE. Trimming removed 4 bases from V and 3 bases from J, with 11 bases in between. This CDR3 is CASSRGHVNQPQHF. CDR3 DNA sequence: TGTGCCAGCAGCAGAGGACACGTCAATCAGCCCCAGCATTTT. The full variable domain, in which reference TRBV5-6 and TRBJ1-5 provide the parts outside the CDR3, is DAGVTQSPTHLIKTRGQQVTLRCSPKSGHDTVSWYQQALGQGPQFIFQYYEEEERQRGNFPDRFSGHQFPNYSSELNVNALLLGDSALYLCASSRGHVNQPQHFGDGTRLSIL.

The rearrangement joins TRBV7-2 to TRBJ1-3, with a weak D call TRBD1 (5 bases). Germline CDR1 and CDR2: SGHTA and FQGNSA. The CDR3 consists of 15 residues. The ends were cut back, 2 bases at V and 0 bases at J, with 8 bases in the middle. The CDR3 here is CASSLTQGSGNTIYF. As DNA, the CDR3 is TGTGCCAGCAGCTTAACTCAGGGCTCTGGAAACACCATATATTTT.

This chain connects TRBV18 to TRBJ2-7; 7 bases line up with TRBD1. CDR1 and CDR2 from the germline V gene are KGHSH and LQKENI. The CDR3 runs 14 residues. The J segment lost 3 bases and the V segment lost 3 bases, leaving 5 bases of the junction unmatched. The CDR3 is CASSPRQGGYEQYF. The CDR3, as DNA: TGTGCCAGCTCACCGCGACAGGGCGGCTACGAGCAGTACTTC.

This clone was recorded many times. The chain carries TRBV19 and TRBJ1-1; D unclear. Germline V gene data show CDR1 as LNHDA and CDR2 as SQIVND (reference sequence). CDR3 length: 16 residues. Trimming cost V 1 base and J 1 base, with 13 bases left between them. CDR3: CASSIGLWSSNTEAFF. CDR3 sequence (DNA): TGTGCCAGTAGTATAGGGCTCTGGAGCTCGAACACTGAAGCTTTCTTT.

The chain has TRBV4-2 and TRBJ1-2; TRBD1 matches at 10 bases. Germline CDR1 and CDR2: LGHNA and YNFKEQ. The V and J ends lost 3 bases and 3 bases, in that order; junction bases with no gene match: 1. The CDR3 extends over 14 amino acids. This CDR3 reads CASSHGQGDYGYTF. The CDR3 DNA sequence: TGTGCCAGCAGCCACGGACAGGGGGACTATGGCTACACCTTC.

The chain links TRBV29-1 to TRBJ2-7; D might be TRBD2 (6 bases). This CDR3 comprises 14 residues. Germline loops: CDR1 SQVTM, CDR2 ANQGSEA. V lost 1 base to trimming and J lost 7 bases, with 17 bases between them. This CDR3 is CSVEGGSGTEEQYF. CDR3 nucleotides: TGCAGCGTTGAAGGTGGTTCGGGGACTGAGGAGCAGTACTTC.

The chain carries TRBV19 and TRBJ2-1; D is perhaps TRBD2 (6 bases). From germline, CDR1 is LNHDA and CDR2 SQIVND (reference sequence). Trimming stripped 5 bases from V and 4 bases from J, with 12 bases between. The CDR3 totals 14 residues. CDR3 nucleotide sequence: TGTGCCAGTAGTCGGACTACATTATACAATGAGCAGTTCTTC. It encodes CASSRTTLYNEQFF.

This chain uses TRBV30 with TRBJ1-1, with D uncertain. The V and J ends lost 2 bases and 0 bases respectively, with 1 base between them. Germline-derived CDR1 and CDR2 are GTSNPN and SVGIG (reference sequence). CDR3 size: 11 residues. The CDR3 here is CAWSMNTEAFF. CDR3 DNA sequence: TGTGCCTGGAGTATGAACACTGAAGCTTTCTTT.

V is TRBV3-1 (or the pseudogene TRBV3-2) and J is TRBJ1-1, with D unresolved. The CDR3 runs 14 residues. Germline-derived CDR1 and CDR2 are LGHDT and YNNKEL (reference sequence). Between the trimmed V and J ends, which lost 0 bases and 2 bases, there was a span of 7 bases. The CDR3 is CASSQEQYNTEAFF. For the CDR3, the DNA is TGTGCCAGCAGCCAAGAACAGTACAACACTGAAGCTTTCTTT.

V gene TRBV19 combines with J gene TRBJ2-7; D is possibly TRBD1 or TRBD2 (5 bases each). Trimming took off 4 bases at V and 5 bases at J, with 18 bases between the two ends. The germline V gene encodes CDR1 LNHDA and CDR2 SQIVND (reference sequence). The CDR3 is 15 residues long. The CDR3 DNA reads TGTGCCAGTAGTAACATCGGGACGGTAGACCACGAGCAGTACTTC. This translates into CASSNIGTVDHEQYF.

The chain is built from TRBV5-1 and TRBJ2-1; 11 bases are a match to TRBD2. This CDR3 comprises 14 residues. Germline CDR1 SGHRS, CDR2 YFSETQ. Unmatched junction bases numbered 2, after V lost 4 bases and J lost 5 bases. Here the CDR3 DNA reads TGCGCCAGCAGCCCGGGACTAGCGGACAATGAGCAGTTCTTC. It yields the protein CASSPGLADNEQFF.

The chain employs TRBV7-9 and TRBJ1-1; D remains unclear. This CDR3 spans 11 amino acids. Trimming pared 5 bases from V and 6 bases from J, leaving 7 bases between. CDR1 is SEHNR, CDR2 FQNEAQ, per germline (reference sequence). As DNA, the CDR3 is TGTGCCAGCAGCAAACTGGCTGAAGCTTTCTTT. It codes for CASSKLAEAFF. The entire variable domain, with the rest obtained from reference TRBV7-9 and TRBJ1-1, is as follows: DTGVSQNPRHKITKRGQNVTFRCDPISEHNRLYWYRQTLGQGPEFLTYFQNEAQLEKSRLLSDRFSAERPKGSFSTLEIQRTEQGDSAMYLCASSKLAEAFFGQGTRLTVV.